The text below deals with one TCR beta chain. The target antigen is unknown. None of the participants with HIV were treated outside the United States. The ends were cut back, 3 bases at V and 7 bases at J, with 16 bases in the middle. There are 14 residues in the CDR3. From germline, CDR1 is MGHRA and CDR2 YSYEKL. This record comes from a study of long-term antiretroviral therapy in people with HIV. General study findings and limits: It was observed that HIV repertoires exhibited narrower CDR3 length ranges than controls.

immunoSEQ v3.0 was run at survey level. TCRdb keeps only in-frame clones here, not all; method: immunoSEQ multiplex PCR. Here the sample spans about 36,000 clones, 94% being singletons. The receptor was isolated from a woman in her 50s with HIV. The chain uses TRBV4-1 and TRBJ2-7; tentatively, D is TRBD1 (7 bases). Source: unsorted PBMCs, taken 4.1 years after starting antiretroviral therapy. The CDR3 DNA reads as TGCGCCAGCAGCCAGGGGCGGACAGGAGGGGAGCAGTACTTC. This sequence encodes CASSQGRTGGEQYF.